These 16 T cell receptor beta chains were all obtained from the same sample, sequenced in a study of T cell responses to AZD1222 COVID-19 vaccine. Here immunoSEQ multiplex PCR was the method, and the copy in TCRdb shows in-frame clones only, minus some. The repertoire holds roughly 120,000 clones, with 87% as singletons. The material sequenced was peripheral blood, taken on day 0 of AZD1222 vaccination. These receptors all stem from an adult in good health.

V gene TRBV12-2 combines with J gene TRBJ2-5; the table's D call TRBD2 went unverified against the DNA. TRBV12-2 is a documented pseudogene. The CDR3 length is 18 residues. The CDR3 here is CASRSRRTSGSCGETQYF. CDR3 nucleotides: TGTGCAAGTCGCTCGAGACGGACTAGCGGGAGTTGCGGGGAGACCCAGTACTTC.

The chain uses TRBV6-1 and TRBJ2-2, with D possibly being TRBD1 (5 bases). The ends were cut back, 1 base at V and 6 bases at J, with 15 bases in the middle. The CDR3 consists of 16 residues. The V gene's germline CDR1 is MNHNS and CDR2 SASEGT. The CDR3, as DNA: TGTGCCAGCAGTGAAGGACCAGGGATATTGCCCGGGGAGCTGTTTTTT. Translating gives CASSEGPGILPGELFF.

The chain combines TRBV10-1 with TRBJ2-1, with 9 bases matching TRBD2. V trimming: 2 bases; J trimming: 14 bases; junction bases outside the gene matches: 7. CDR1 and CDR2 from the germline V gene are WNHNN and SYGVQD (reference sequence). The CDR3 is made up of 13 amino acids. This CDR3 reads CASSERPGLAEFF. For the CDR3, the DNA is TGCGCCAGCAGTGAGAGACCGGGACTAGCTGAGTTCTTC.

The rearrangement joins TRBV19 to TRBJ2-7, with D possibly being TRBD2 (5 bases). CDR1 and CDR2 from the germline V gene are LNHDA and SQIVND (reference sequence). CDR3 length equals 15 residues. The V gene lost 1 base and the J gene lost 2 bases, with 12 bases spanning the gap. The CDR3 here is CASSIGSGIAYEQYF. The CDR3 nucleotides are TGTGCCAGTAGTATAGGCTCCGGGATTGCCTACGAGCAGTACTTC.

This clone was observed a few times. The chain is built from TRBV4-2 and TRBJ1-4; TRBD1 aligns across 7 bases. V trimming: 1 base; J trimming: 8 bases; junction bases outside the gene matches: 13. This CDR3 is 17 amino acids long. The germline CDR1 and CDR2 sequences are LGHNA and YNFKEQ. CDR3: CASSQGEETGTTEKLFF. CDR3 coding DNA: TGTGCCAGCAGCCAAGGAGAGGAGACAGGGACTACGGAAAAACTGTTTTTT.

The genes are TRBV28 and TRBJ2-3, with TRBD2 matching 14 bases. Trimming at V came to 4 bases and at J to 5 bases, leaving 5 bases not matched to a gene. The CDR3 spans 16 residues. Per germline, CDR1 MDHEN and CDR2 SYDVKM. The CDR3 DNA is TGTGCCAGCAGTTCGACTAGCGGGGGGGAGGTAGATACGCAGTATTTT. This encodes CASSSTSGGEVDTQYF.

This chain links TRBV7-9 with TRBJ1-6, with 12 bases that match TRBD1. V lost 5 bases to trimming and J lost 7 bases; unmatched junction nucleotides: 9. Germline-derived CDR1 and CDR2 are SEHNR and FQNEAQ (reference sequence). The CDR3 is made up of 17 amino acids. CDR3 nucleotides: TGTGCCAGCAGCCTGGGGACAGGGGGCTTGGGGAATTCACCCCTCCACTTT. Encoded protein: CASSLGTGGLGNSPLHF.

The chain is built from TRBV20-1 and TRBJ2-7, with a tentative D call TRBD2 (5 bases). Trimming left V 6 bases short and J 3 bases short, with 9 bases between. CDR3 length equals 11 residues. From germline, CDR1 is DFQATT and CDR2 SNEGSKA (reference sequence). The CDR3 here is CSAVRDYEQYF. The CDR3, as DNA: TGCAGTGCCGTCCGGGACTACGAGCAGTACTTC.

The V gene is TRBV14, the J gene TRBJ1-5, with D unclear. The CDR3 is made up of 12 amino acids. Trimming took 3 bases from V and 5 from J, leaving 5 bases between them. Germline V gene data show CDR1 as SGHDN and CDR2 as FVKESK. The CDR3 region has the DNA TGTGCCAGCAGCCACCGTGATCAGCCCCAGCATTTT. Amino acid sequence: CASSHRDQPQHF.

The genes are TRBV3-1 (or the pseudogene TRBV3-2) and TRBJ2-6; D gene unclear. The V end was cut by 4 bases, the J end by 2 bases, with 9 bases between. CDR1 is LGHDT and CDR2 is YNNKEL in the germline V gene (reference sequence). CDR3 length equals 15 residues. Here the CDR3 reads CASSPVVAGANVLTF. The CDR3 coding sequence is TGTGCCAGCAGCCCGGTGGTAGCTGGGGCCAACGTCCTGACTTTC.

The CDR3: CASSFHTSTDTQYF. The DNA for the CDR3 is TGTGCCAGCAGTTTCCATACGAGCACAGATACGCAGTATTTT. The chain couples TRBV6-5 to TRBJ2-3, with D hard to call. The CDR3 runs 14 residues. The V gene lost 4 bases and the J gene lost 0 bases, with 8 bases spanning the gap. Looked up from germline, CDR1 is MNHEY and CDR2 is SVGAGI.

Regarding this clone: A read error may account for a junction end that differs from germline. The chain carries TRBV7-7 and TRBJ2-3, with D perhaps matching TRBD1 (5 bases). Germline V gene lookup returns CDR1 SSHAT and CDR2 FNYEAQ (reference sequence). The CDR3 spans 15 residues. Written as DNA, the CDR3 is TGTGCTAGCAGCCCAGGGCCCTCTTATGGAGATACGCAGTATTTT. Protein sequence: CASSPGPSYGDTQYF. Full variable domain (rest looked up from reference TRBV7-7 and TRBJ2-3): GAGVSQSPRYKVTKRGQDVTLRCDPISSHATLYWYQQALGQGPEFLTYFNYEAQPDKSGLPSDRFSAERPEGSISTLTIQRTEQRDSAMYRCASSPGPSYGDTQYFGPGTRLTVL.

This clone is a singleton in its sample. The chain has TRBV20-1 and TRBJ2-3; 8 bases align to TRBD2. CDR1 and CDR2 from the germline V gene are DFQATT and SNEGSKA (reference sequence). CDR3 length equals 11 residues. With V trimmed by 7 bases and J by 5 bases, 2 bases remained unmatched. The CDR3 region is CSDAGGDTQYF. CDR3 nucleotides: TGCAGTGATGCGGGGGGAGATACGCAGTATTTT.

The rearrangement joins TRBV18 to TRBJ2-7; TRBD2 might be the D (6 bases). The V end lost 1 base, the J end lost 5 bases, and 12 bases lay between the germline ends. CDR3 length: 14 residues. The germline CDR1 and CDR2 sequences are KGHSH and LQKENI. The CDR3 bases are TGTGCCAGCTCACCACAGGAGGGCGCACACGAGCAGTACTTC. It specifies CASSPQEGAHEQYF.

The CDR3 spells CASSSGSLYGYTF. The DNA for the CDR3 is TGTGCCAGCAGCTCCGGGTCCTTATATGGCTACACCTTC. This rearrangement joins TRBV28 to TRBJ1-2; D is unclear. This CDR3 spans 13 amino acids. Trimming took off 6 bases at V and 5 bases at J, with 13 bases between the two ends. Germline CDR1 reads MDHEN; CDR2 reads SYDVKM.

The chain carries TRBV6-5 and TRBJ1-2; 7 positions match TRBD1. Germline assignment: CDR1 MNHEY and CDR2 SVGAGI. There are 13 residues in the CDR3. J lost 14 bases, V lost 5 bases, and 14 bases had no gene match. The CDR3: CASSQNRGLLFTF. In DNA form, the CDR3 reads TGTGCCAGCAGTCAAAACAGGGGACTCTTGTTTACCTTC.